This TCR beta chain was found in a study of metastatic and nonmetastatic thyroid tumors. Germline V gene sequence: CDR1 MDHEN, CDR2 SYDVKM. The CDR3 covers 12 residues. The ends were cut back, 4 bases at V and 10 bases at J, with 13 bases in the middle. TCRdb re-called the PCR reads with MiXCR. Among over 45,000 clones listed, around 20% were seen once. This clone was recorded a few times. Treatment of any kind had been given to no patient before thyroid surgery. Material for sequencing was blood. The gene calls are TRBV28 and TRBJ1-1; unclear D gene. The sequence derives from a male donor with papillary thyroid cancer or a benign thyroid nodule (not recorded which). Some clones in this sample may be carry-over from other donors' samples. CDR3 nucleotides: TGTGCCAGCAGTTCCCGAGGGTTTACAGCTTTCTTT. It specifies CASSSRGFTAFF.